This T cell receptor (beta chain) was retrieved from a study of blood T cells in healthy people across ages. The sample holds a few counts of this clonotype. Its antigen is not identified. V was pared by 0 bases and J by 2 bases, with 5 bases of the junction left unmatched. The CDR3 is 17 residues long. The germline gives CDR1 SNHLY, CDR2 FYNNEI. The study's findings and limits: Fewer expanded clones and more diversity marked long-lived versus aged donors.

Using a J-beta primer mix together with a sample-barcoded 5' primer, a second PCR was run for roughly 7 to 11 cycles. TCRdb re-called the 5' RACE reads through MiXCR, storing one row per CDR3 protein. The sample has approximately 780,000 distinct CDR3 sequences; under 30% are singletons. The same data also went into a second study, on T cells of mothers and their children. From that study: According to the study, all extracted RNA entered cDNA synthesis at roughly 1.5 ug per 15 ul. Among related mother-child pairs, overlap was slightly higher than in unrelated pairs, though not significantly.

The clonotype was recovered from a boy between 10 and 17 years old in good health. This chain uses TRBV2 with TRBJ1-5, with TRBD1 matching 9 bases. The sequenced sample consisted of blood. CDR3 in DNA: TGTGCCAGCAGTGAAGCGGGGACAGGGTCAGGCAATCAGCCCCAGCATTTT. Translation gives CASSEAGTGSGNQPQHF.